The clone carrying this T cell receptor (beta chain) was seen more than once but under ten times. These data belong to a study of molecular identifiers for immune sequencing clone quantification. Background on the study: Replicate runs used RNA from about 19,000 or 110,000 naive CD8 cells, which was split five ways into aliquots, and four of those aliquots were then sequenced.

TCRdb re-called the PCR reads through MiXCR, storing one row per CDR3 protein. Of nearly 650,000 distinct CDR3 sequences listed, 25% are singletons. Germline V gene data show CDR1 as LNHDA and CDR2 as SQIVND (reference sequence). Trimming took 7 bases from V and 3 from J, leaving 4 bases between them. The CDR3 consists of 12 residues. Libraries used about 19,000 to 1,100,000 sorted naive CD8 T cells and 10%, 30% or 50% RNA input. When naive CD8 T cells were sorted, they were gated as CD8+CD4-CCR7+CD45RA+. The chain uses TRBV19 and TRBJ2-6; D unresolved. The receptor was derived from a human donor in good health. Some libraries in this study had Jurkat cell RNA spiked in. The sample was naive CD8+ T cells from blood, with Jurkat cell RNA spiked in. Indicated subset: FACS-sorted CD8+CD4-CCR7+CD45RA+ naive T cells. CDR3 DNA sequence: TGTGCCAGTACTGTTGGGGCCAACGTCCTGACTTTC. It encodes CASTVGANVLTF.